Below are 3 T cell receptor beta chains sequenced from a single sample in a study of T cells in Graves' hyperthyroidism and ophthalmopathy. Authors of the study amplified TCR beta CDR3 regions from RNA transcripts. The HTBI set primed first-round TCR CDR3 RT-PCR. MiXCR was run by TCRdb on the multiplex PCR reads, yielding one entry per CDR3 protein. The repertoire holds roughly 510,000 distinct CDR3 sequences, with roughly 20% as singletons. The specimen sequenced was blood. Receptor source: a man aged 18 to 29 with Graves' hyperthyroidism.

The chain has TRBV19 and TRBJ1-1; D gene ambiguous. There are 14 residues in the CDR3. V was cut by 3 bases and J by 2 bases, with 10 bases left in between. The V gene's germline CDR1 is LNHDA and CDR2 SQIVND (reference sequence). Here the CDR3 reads CASSIGPFNTEAFF. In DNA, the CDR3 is TGTGCCAGTAGTATTGGGCCTTTCAACACTGAAGCTTTCTTT.

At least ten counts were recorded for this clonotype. The CDR3 DNA follows: TGCGCCAGCAGCAAAGGACCTATCTCGAACACCGGGGAGCTGTTTTTT. Its translation: CASSKGPISNTGELFF. V usage is TRBV5-1 and J usage is TRBJ2-2; D is ambiguous. The ends were cut back, 4 bases at V and 0 bases at J, with 13 bases in the middle. The length of the CDR3 is 16 residues. CDR1 SGHRS and CDR2 YFSETQ come from the germline V gene.

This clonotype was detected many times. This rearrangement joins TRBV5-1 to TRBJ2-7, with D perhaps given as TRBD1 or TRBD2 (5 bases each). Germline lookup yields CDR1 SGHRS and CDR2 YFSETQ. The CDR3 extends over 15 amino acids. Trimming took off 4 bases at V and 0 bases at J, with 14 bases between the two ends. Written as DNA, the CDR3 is TGCGCCAGCAGCGTCGGGACCTCCAGCTCCTACGAGCAGTACTTC. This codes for CASSVGTSSSYEQYF.